This T cell receptor (beta chain) is from a study of pediatric ulcerative colitis. Findings and limits, study-wide: Two rectal CDR3 clonotypes occurred in all ulcerative colitis patients. In rectum, acute severe colitis had expanded clones and less diversity. Blood-derived T cells may be present in rectal pinch biopsies.

The length of the CDR3 is 15 residues. In germline, CDR1 is SGHTA, CDR2 FQGNSA. The J segment lost 5 bases and the V segment lost 3 bases, leaving 6 bases of the junction unmatched. Samples were sequenced at Survey level, maximum 500,000 reads. Assay used: immunoSEQ multiplex PCR; TCRdb lists only in-frame clones, some missing. The table has 15,000 to 20,000 clones, nearly 80% seen once. This clone was detected a few times. Antigen specificity is unknown. During colonoscopy, one to two rectal pinch biopsies were collected. This rearrangement joins TRBV7-2 to TRBJ1-2; 10 bases fit TRBD1. Sequenced sample: gut tissue. This receptor was taken from a boy younger than 18 who was a control in a study of pediatric ulcerative colitis. In nucleotides, the CDR3 is TGTGCCAGCAGCTTCGACAGGGGGCTAGAGTATGGCTACACCTTC. Its protein product is CASSFDRGLEYGYTF.